This TCR beta chain was retrieved from a study of CD8 T cells in Susac syndrome. The CDR3 is 18 residues long. Trimming cost V 2 bases and J 0 bases; bases outside gene matches: 11. Germline assignment: CDR1 SGHNT and CDR2 YYREEE (reference sequence). An input of about 0.5 to 1 ug of RNA was subjected to reverse transcription using random hexamers. One entry per CDR3 protein results from TCRdb running MiXCR on the immunoSEQ multiplex PCR reads. The top ten clones hold approximately 0.18% of a sample with some 130,000 distinct CDR3 sequences, more than 85% of them seen once. This receptor was taken from a human donor with Susac syndrome. Material for sequencing was CD8+ T cells from PBMCs. The genes are TRBV5-4 and TRBJ2-3, with 8 bases aligning to TRBD1. The CDR3 DNA is TGTGCCAGCAGCTTTGGTCAGGGGGCACGCTTTAGCACAGATACGCAGTATTTT. Its protein is CASSFGQGARFSTDTQYF. Using reference TRBV5-4 and TRBJ2-3 for the parts outside the CDR3, the full variable domain is ETGVTQSPTHLIKTRGQQVTLRCSSQSGHNTVSWYQQALGQGPQFIFQYYREEENGRGNFPPRFSGLQFPNYSSELNVNALELDDSALYLCASSFGQGARFSTDTQYFGPGTRLTVL.